This TCR beta chain is from a study of cytomegalovirus exposure and HLA in healthy donors. With 60 Vbeta and 13 Jbeta primers, the PCR was carried out. TCRdb keeps only in-frame clones here, not all; method: immunoSEQ multiplex PCR. The table records approximately 110,000 clones, more than 65% of them present only once. V dropped 1 base and J dropped 8; count of bases not matched to a gene: 11. Germline CDR1 reads SGHTA; CDR2 reads FQGNSA. The CDR3 runs 16 residues. General observations from the study: Productive status was seen about 87% or about 30% of the time for most TCR beta V segments in an earlier analysis. Immune exposure information available was restricted to CMV serostatus. TCR beta sequences numbering 15,000 to 20,000 were associated with HLA alleles at 0.05 false discovery rate in a later analysis.

In regard to this clone: Its antigen is undetermined.

J is TRBJ2-7 and V is TRBV7-2; TRBD1 aligns across 10 bases. The sequencing input was PBMCs. The sequence was collected from a human donor in good health. As DNA, the CDR3 is TGTGCCAGCAGCTTAGTCTCTGGGACAGGGGAGGGGAAGCAGTACTTC. As protein: CASSLVSGTGEGKQYF.